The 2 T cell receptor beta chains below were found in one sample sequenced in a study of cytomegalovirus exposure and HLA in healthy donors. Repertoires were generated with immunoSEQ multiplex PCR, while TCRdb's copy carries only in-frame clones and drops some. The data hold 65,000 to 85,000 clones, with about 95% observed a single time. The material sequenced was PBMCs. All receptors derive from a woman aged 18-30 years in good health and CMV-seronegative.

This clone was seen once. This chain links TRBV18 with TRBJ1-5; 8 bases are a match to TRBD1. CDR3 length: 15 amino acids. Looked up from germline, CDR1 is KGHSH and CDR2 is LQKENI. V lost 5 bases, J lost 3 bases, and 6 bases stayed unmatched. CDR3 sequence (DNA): TGTGCCAGCTCAAGGACAGGGACATACAATCAGCCCCAGCATTTT. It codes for CASSRTGTYNQPQHF.

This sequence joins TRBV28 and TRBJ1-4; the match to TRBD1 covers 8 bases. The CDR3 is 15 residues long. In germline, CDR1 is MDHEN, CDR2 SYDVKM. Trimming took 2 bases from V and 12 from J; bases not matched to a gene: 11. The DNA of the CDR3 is TGTGCCAGCAGTTTACCTGGACAGGGCGCTGGGGAACTGTTTTTT. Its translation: CASSLPGQGAGELFF.